This record covers a single TCR beta chain. CDR3 size: 14 residues. TCRdb's copy holds only in-frame clones and misses some; the assay was immunoSEQ multiplex PCR. The sample contains fewer than 85,000 clones, around 91% of which appear only once. The sample comes from a study of blood T cell repertoires in COVID-19. The sequence derives from a human donor in a cohort sampled during active COVID-19. Sequencing was performed on peripheral blood. The gene calls are TRBV21-1 and TRBJ2-7; the tabulated D call, TRBD1, remains unverified against the DNA. TRBV21-1 is designated a pseudogene. Here the CDR3 DNA reads TGTGCCAGCAGCAAGATAACAGGGTCCTACGAGCAGTACTTC. Translating gives CASSKITGSYEQYF.